This is a list of T cell receptor beta chains from one sample in a study of T cell responses to AZD1222 COVID-19 vaccine. The protocol was immunoSEQ multiplex PCR, while the TCRdb copy is restricted to in-frame clones and leaves out a portion. The table shows about 270,000 clones, with around 93% occurring only once. The specimen comprised peripheral blood, sampled 28 days after the second AZD1222 dose. The receptors derive from an adult who received the AZD1222 COVID-19 vaccine. Both conserved end residues are part of each CDR3. The D gene is left open where the match is weak. Clone sizes are given selectively: once, few, many, or a class where the clone is expanded.

j_call d_call clone_size v_call cdr3_aa cdr3_nt
TRBJ2-7 TRBD2 - TRBV29-1 CSVEGLAGEYEQYF TGCAGCGTTGAGGGACTAGCGGGCGAATACGAGCAGTACTTC
TRBJ1-6 - - TRBV2 CASSEVGGEYNSPLHF TGTGCCAGCAGTGAGGTGGGAGGGGAATATAATTCACCCCTCCACTTT
TRBJ1-1 - - TRBV2 CASSAYRVNTEAFF TGTGCCAGCAGCGCTTACAGGGTAAACACTGAAGCTTTCTTT
TRBJ2-6 - - TRBV19 CASSIGSGGSGANVLTF TGTGCCAGTAGTATTGGGAGTGGGGGTAGTGGGGCCAACGTCCTGACTTTC
TRBJ1-5 - - TRBV2 CASTGEHQPQHF TGTGCCAGCACAGGGGAGCATCAGCCCCAGCATTTT
TRBJ1-3 TRBD1 - TRBV5-1 CASSPGTGAVDTIYF TGCGCCAGCAGCCCCGGGACAGGGGCCGTGGACACCATATATTTT
TRBJ2-2 - - TRBV7-2 CASSFRRDTPFTGELFF TGTGCCAGCAGCTTCCGCCGGGACACCCCTTTTACCGGGGAGCTGTTTTTT
TRBJ1-2 - - TRBV7-9 CASSLENYGYTF TGTGCCAGCAGCTTGGAGAACTATGGCTACACCTTC
TRBJ1-2 - - TRBV10-2 CASSKSVNYGYTF TGCGCCAGCAGCAAGTCGGTTAACTATGGCTACACCTTC
TRBJ2-7 - - TRBV4-1 CASSQVGDAYEQYF TGCGCCAGCAGCCAAGTAGGGGACGCCTACGAGCAGTACTTC
TRBJ1-2 - - TRBV24-1 CATSDISGNGYTF TGTGCCACCAGTGATATTTCGGGGAATGGCTACACCTTC
TRBJ1-5 - once TRBV5-1 CASSLLPDDQPQHF TGCGCCAGCAGCTTGCTGCCGGACGATCAGCCCCAGCATTTT
TRBJ1-6 - - TRBV2 CASTFPGTDNSPLHF TGTGCCAGCACATTCCCCGGGACGGATAATTCACCCCTCCACTTT
TRBJ2-1 TRBD2 few TRBV29-1 CSVRTSGRAGEQFF TGCAGCGTCAGGACTAGCGGGAGGGCCGGGGAGCAGTTCTTC
TRBJ1-3 - - TRBV11-2 CASSRRGAAGNTIYF TGTGCCAGCAGCAGGCGGGGGGCGGCTGGAAACACCATATATTTT
TRBJ2-7 TRBD2 - TRBV19 CASSVGLAGSYEQYF TGTGCCAGTAGTGTTGGACTAGCGGGCTCCTACGAGCAGTACTTC
TRBJ1-6 - - TRBV4-2 CASSQDRGYSPLHF TGTGCCAGCAGCCAAGATAGGGGATATTCACCCCTCCACTTT
TRBJ1-4 TRBD1 - TRBV11-2 CASSALVTGLKLFF TGTGCCAGCAGCGCACTAGTGACAGGGTTAAAACTGTTTTTT
TRBJ1-1 - - TRBV2 CASGWYEAFF TGTGCCAGCGGGTGGTATGAAGCTTTCTTT
TRBJ2-7 - once TRBV2 CASGNAGGEQYF TGTGCCAGCGGAAACGCAGGCGGCGAGCAGTACTTC
TRBJ1-4 - - TRBV5-1 CASSLDGSNEKLFF TGCGCCAGCAGCTTGGACGGATCTAATGAAAAACTGTTTTTT
TRBJ1-1 - - TRBV28 CASTYPRGNTEAFF TGTGCCAGCACCTACCCCAGGGGGAACACTGAAGCTTTCTTT
TRBJ1-1 TRBD1 - TRBV2 CASNLDRGNTEAFF TGTGCCTCCAATCTGGACAGGGGGAACACTGAAGCTTTCTTT
TRBJ1-2 - - TRBV28 CASRLKGRVLGSGYTF TGTGCCAGCAGGCTTAAGGGGAGGGTTCTTGGGTCAGGCTACACCTTC
TRBJ1-1 - - TRBV7-2 CASRPTLRQGWDFF TGTGCCAGCAGACCTACCTTGAGGCAGGGGTGGGATTTCTTT
TRBJ1-5 TRBD1 - TRBV27 CASSPGEGAQPQHF TGTGCCAGCAGTCCCGGGGAGGGGGCCCAGCCCCAGCATTTT
TRBJ1-6 - - TRBV11-2 CASSLAPGSNSPLHF TGTGCCAGCAGCTTAGCTCCGGGGTCCAATTCACCCCTCCACTTT
TRBJ1-3 - - TRBV6-5 CASRSQVISGNTIYF TGTGCCAGCAGGTCCCAGGTGATCTCTGGAAACACCATATATTTT
TRBJ2-4 TRBD1 - TRBV29-1 CSAEGQKNIQYF TGCAGCGCAGAGGGACAGAAAAACATTCAGTACTTC
TRBJ1-5 - - TRBV4-2 CASSQGWVPNQPQHF TGTGCCAGCAGCCAAGGGTGGGTTCCCAATCAGCCCCAGCATTTT
TRBJ2-2 TRBD2 - TRBV7-9 CASSLRASGGELFF TGTGCCAGCAGCTTGAGGGCTAGCGGGGGCGAGCTGTTTTTT
TRBJ2-1 TRBD2 - TRBV28 CASSLAGAGNNEQFF TGTGCCAGCAGTTTAGCGGGAGCAGGAAACAATGAGCAGTTCTTC
TRBJ1-2 TRBD1 - TRBV7-2 CASTQGFQGYTF TGTGCCAGCACACAGGGGTTTCAGGGCTACACCTTC
TRBJ2-7 - - TRBV7-2 CASSLAPLSEQYF TGTGCCAGCAGCTTAGCTCCTCTTTCCGAGCAGTACTTC
TRBJ1-4 - - TRBV2 CASRRSPTRNEKLFF TGTGCCAGCAGGCGGTCACCTACCCGAAATGAAAAACTGTTTTTT
TRBJ1-1 TRBD1 - TRBV6-1 CASSDRGPGTEAFF TGTGCCAGCAGTGACAGGGGGCCGGGCACTGAAGCTTTCTTT
TRBJ1-2 - - TRBV30 CAWSVGGGYTF TGTGCCTGGAGTGTAGGGGGGGGCTACACCTTC
TRBJ2-7 - - TRBV2 CASSDLLEPYEQYF TGTGCCAGCAGTGATTTGCTGGAGCCCTACGAGCAGTACTTC
TRBJ2-7 - - TRBV6-5 CASGRKYDYEQYF TGCGCCAGCGGCCGCAAGTACGACTACGAGCAGTACTTC
TRBJ2-5 - - TRBV5-5 CASSQTPRGAGETQYF TGTGCCAGCAGCCAGACACCGAGGGGTGCGGGGGAGACCCAGTACTTC
TRBJ1-5 - - TRBV19 CASNRGERNQPQHF TGTGCCAGTAATCGGGGAGAGCGCAATCAGCCCCAGCATTTT
TRBJ1-1 - - TRBV28 CASMRRGGASTEAFF TGTGCCAGCATGAGGAGAGGGGGGGCCAGCACTGAAGCTTTCTTT
TRBJ2-7 - once TRBV12-3/TRBV12-4 CASSWDQTYEQYF TGTGCCAGCAGTTGGGACCAAACCTACGAGCAGTACTTC
TRBJ1-6 TRBD1 - TRBV4-1 CASSQRQGRGLALHF TGCGCCAGCAGCCAGCGACAGGGAAGGGGATTGGCCCTCCACTTT